A single T cell receptor (beta chain) is shown here with its context. Its antigen specificity is not known. No base qualities exist here, and no much larger clone lies one base off it. The data are from a study of blood T cell repertoires in COVID-19 (dated by TCRdb to 2020 to 2021). Turning to the overall study: Samples from collaborators originated in the United States, Italy and Spain and spanned both the acute and convalescent phases of COVID-19. The prospective study material was composed of cDNA or gDNA derived from T cells, B-cell-depleted T cells, or PBMCs. Subjects who had been exposed to COVID-19, were actively infected with it, or had recovered from it provided the deeply sampled blood TCRbeta repertoires that made up the dataset. The repertoires were made available in a free public database intended to serve as a resource for research on the immune response to SARS-CoV-2. The samples were drawn from the first 160 participants of the ongoing ImmuneRACE study and from some 1,300 subjects provided by 6 global collaborators. Nearly every sample came with metadata listing a de-identified subject ID, COVID-19 status, age in years and sex. Where HLA class I and class II types were available, the types were taken from metadata supplied by the sample provider, not from assay-based typing. Overall study outcomes, separate from this receptor: The amount of clinical and demographic metadata varied by source and participant and was provided uncurated.

The collaborating institutions used their own protocols to collect whole blood in K2EDTA tubes. For TCRbeta analysis, collaborators shipped samples as frozen whole blood, isolated PBMCs, or DNA extracted from either of those sample types. Unmatched junction bases come to 7, with V trimmed by 5 bases and J by 5 bases. Taken from cysteine to phenylalanine, the CDR3 has 15 residues. The retained sequence is limited to the CDR3, 45 bases, with the frame set at the first base. CDR1 is given as MNHEY and CDR2 as SVGEGT, both from the germline V gene. TCRbeta CDR3 regions were amplified from genomic DNA by means of the immunoSEQ Assay, a bias-controlled multiplex PCR. Concerning the study's data processing: The number of nucleated cells in each sample was estimated from the amplification of reference gene primers within the assay. To quantify the absolute abundance of each unique TCRbeta CDR3 rearrangement, sequence reads were collapsed and filtered. For each sample, productive Simpson clonality was calculated as the square root of Simpson's diversity index across productive rearrangements. TCRdb re-hosts the immuneACCESS table, in-frame sequences only. Its copies lack some clones; in the studies checked, an unresolved V gene accounts for under half of them, and the cause for the rest is not known. That table furnishes V, J and clone size, whereas the DNA furnished D and trimming. The sample yields roughly 260,000 clones; around four fifths were counted once. Of the sample, 4.7% falls within the top ten clones.

Material for sequencing was peripheral blood. The chain joins TRBV6-2 or TRBV6-3 to TRBJ2-2; the central 8 bases match TRBD1. The clonotype originates from an older woman with acute or convalescent COVID-19. The CDR3 here reads CASSQDRERTGELFF. DNA sequence: TGTGCCAGCAGTCAGGACAGGGAAAGAACCGGGGAGCTGTTTTTT.